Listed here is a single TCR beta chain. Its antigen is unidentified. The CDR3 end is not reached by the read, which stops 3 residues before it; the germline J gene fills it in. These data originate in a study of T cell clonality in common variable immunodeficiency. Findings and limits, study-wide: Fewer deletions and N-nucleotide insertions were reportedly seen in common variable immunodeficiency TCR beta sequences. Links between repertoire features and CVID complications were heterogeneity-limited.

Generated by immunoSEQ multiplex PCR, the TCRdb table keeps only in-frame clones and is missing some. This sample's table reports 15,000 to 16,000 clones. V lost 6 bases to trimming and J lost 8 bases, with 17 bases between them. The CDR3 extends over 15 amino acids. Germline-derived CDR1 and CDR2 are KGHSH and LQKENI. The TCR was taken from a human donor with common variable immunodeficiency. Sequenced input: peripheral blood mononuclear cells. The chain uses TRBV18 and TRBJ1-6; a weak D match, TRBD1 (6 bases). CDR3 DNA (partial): TGTGCCAGCTCGCCCCGCGGACAGAGATATTCACCC. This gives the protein CASSPRGQRYSP. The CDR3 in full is CASSPRGQRYSPLHF.